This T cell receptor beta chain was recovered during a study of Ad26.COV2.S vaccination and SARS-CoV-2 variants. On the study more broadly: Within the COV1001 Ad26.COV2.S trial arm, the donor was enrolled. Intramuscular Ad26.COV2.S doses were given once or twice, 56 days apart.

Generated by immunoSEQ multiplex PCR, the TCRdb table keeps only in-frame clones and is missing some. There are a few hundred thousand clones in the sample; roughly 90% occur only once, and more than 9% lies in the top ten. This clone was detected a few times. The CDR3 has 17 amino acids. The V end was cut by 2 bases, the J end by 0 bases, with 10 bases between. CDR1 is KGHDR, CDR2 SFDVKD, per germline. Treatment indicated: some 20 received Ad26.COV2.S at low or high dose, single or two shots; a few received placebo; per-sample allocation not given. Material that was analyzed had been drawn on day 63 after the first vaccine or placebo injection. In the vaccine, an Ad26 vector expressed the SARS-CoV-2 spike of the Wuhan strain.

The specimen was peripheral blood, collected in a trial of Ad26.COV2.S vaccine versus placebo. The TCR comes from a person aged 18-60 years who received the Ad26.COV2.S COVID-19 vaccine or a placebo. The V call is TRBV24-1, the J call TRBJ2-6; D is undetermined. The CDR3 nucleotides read TGTGCCACCAGTGATTCTTACAGCAGCTCTGGGGCCAACGTCCTGACTTTC. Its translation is CATSDSYSSSGANVLTF.